This entry lists 21 T cell receptor beta chains sequenced from one sample in a study of blood T cell repertoires in COVID-19. The assay was immunoSEQ multiplex PCR, and TCRdb's table has in-frame clones only and misses some. The sample records almost 70,000 clones, more than 75% being singletons. Sample: peripheral blood. The receptors here all came from a human donor in a cohort sampled during active COVID-19.

V usage is TRBV14 and J usage is TRBJ1-2; maybe TRBD1 (6 bases). Germline V gene lookup returns CDR1 SGHDN and CDR2 FVKESK. The CDR3 spans 15 residues. V was pared by 5 bases and J by 4 bases, with 17 bases between. Here the CDR3 DNA reads TGTGCCAGCAGCTACGGACAGACCATCCCCTATGGCTACACCTTC. It is translated as CASSYGQTIPYGYTF.

This clone was seen just once. This chain links TRBV15 with TRBJ2-1; TRBD2 aligns across 14 bases. In germline, CDR1 is LNHNV, CDR2 YYDKDF (reference sequence). The CDR3 sequence is 18 residues long. The V segment lost 5 bases and the J segment 6 bases; nucleotides outside the gene matches: 12. CDR3 sequence: CATSFPPTGTSGSNEQFF. CDR3 DNA sequence: TGTGCCACCAGCTTCCCACCCACCGGGACTAGCGGGAGCAATGAGCAGTTCTTC. Supplemented by reference TRBV15 and TRBJ2-1, the full variable domain reads DAMVIQNPRYQVTQFGKPVTLSCSQTLNHNVMYWYQQKSSQAPKLLFHYYDKDFNNEADTPDNFQSRRPNTSFCFLDIRSPGLGDTAMYLCATSFPPTGTSGSNEQFFGPGTRLTVL.

The chain joins TRBV2 to TRBJ2-2; 7 nucleotides agree with TRBD1. The length of the CDR3 is 14 residues. The ends lost 4 bases at V and 4 bases at J; junction bases unmatched: 3. Germline V gene data show CDR1 as SNHLY and CDR2 as FYNNEI. In DNA, the CDR3 is TGTGCCAGCAGTGGGACAGGACGCACCGGGGAGCTGTTTTTT. It is translated as CASSGTGRTGELFF. The whole variable domain, remainder taken from reference TRBV2 and TRBJ2-2, is EPEVTQTPSHQVTQMGQEVILRCVPISNHLYFYWYRQILGQKVEFLVSFYNNEISEKSEIFDDQFSVERPDGSNFTLKIRSTKLEDSAMYFCASSGTGRTGELFFGEGSRLTVL.

The CDR3 sequence is CASSQTQGGEKLFF. CDR3 nucleotide sequence: TGTGCCAGCAGTCAAACACAGGGTGGTGAAAAACTGTTTTTT. V usage is TRBV6-5 and J usage is TRBJ1-4; D might be TRBD1 (6 bases). V lost 5 bases, J lost 7 bases, and 14 bases lay in between. In germline, CDR1 is MNHEY, CDR2 SVGAGI. The CDR3 is made up of 14 amino acids.

The V and J genes are TRBV19 and TRBJ2-2, with a possible D match to TRBD2 (6 bases). V lost 5 bases and J 6 bases, leaving 10 bases between the germline ends. This CDR3 region has 13 residues. Germline-derived CDR1 and CDR2 are LNHDA and SQIVND (reference sequence). Here the CDR3 reads CASSVTRPGELFF. The CDR3 nucleotides read TGTGCCAGTAGTGTGACTAGGCCCGGGGAGCTGTTTTTT.

The rearrangement uses TRBV29-1 and TRBJ2-5; a weak D match, TRBD2 (6 bases). Germline assignment: CDR1 SQVTM and CDR2 ANQGSEA. This CDR3 is built from 13 residues. Trimming removed 2 bases from V and 6 bases from J, with 13 bases in between. The CDR3 region is CSVEPGGAKTQYF. The CDR3, as DNA: TGCAGCGTTGAACCCGGCGGGGCGAAGACCCAGTACTTC.

The CDR3 coding sequence is TGTGCCAGCAGTCAAGGACAGTTCTATGGCTACACCTTC. The encoded protein is CASSQGQFYGYTF. The chain uses TRBV27 and TRBJ1-2; a possible D gene is TRBD1 (6 bases). The ends were cut back, 5 bases at V and 4 bases at J, with 11 bases in the middle. CDR1 and CDR2 from the germline V gene are MNHEY and SMNVEV (reference sequence). The CDR3 runs 13 residues.

The chain uses TRBV24-1 and TRBJ2-7, with 8 bases that match TRBD1. Germline lookup yields CDR1 KGHDR and CDR2 SFDVKD. This CDR3 has 14 amino acids. Losses at the gene ends were 7 bases for V and 2 bases for J; bases not matched to a gene: 6. CDR3 sequence: CATSAPDRAYEQYF. CDR3 DNA: TGTGCCACCAGCGCCCCGGACAGGGCCTACGAGCAGTACTTC.

Only a few counts were recorded for this clone. The chain recombines TRBV10-3 with TRBJ1-2, with TRBD1 as a possible D gene (6 bases). The V end was cut by 2 bases, the J end by 4 bases, with 11 bases between. The germline gives CDR1 ENHRY, CDR2 SYGVKD. This CDR3 region has 14 residues. The chain's CDR3 is CAISEAQGIYGYTF. The CDR3 DNA sequence: TGTGCCATCAGTGAGGCTCAGGGGATCTATGGCTACACCTTC.

V and J are TRBV5-1 and TRBJ1-5; no clear D. The CDR3 totals 14 residues. V was pared by 0 bases and J by 2 bases, with 6 bases between. The germline CDR1 and CDR2 sequences are SGHRS and YFSETQ. The CDR3, as DNA: TGCGCCAGCAGCTTGGAACCGGGCAATCAGCCCCAGCATTTT. It codes for CASSLEPGNQPQHF.

This chain connects TRBV7-9 to TRBJ2-7, with TRBD1 matching 8 bases. The CDR3 contains 14 residues. J lost 3 bases, V lost 0 bases, and 1 base had no gene match. Germline V gene sequence: CDR1 SEHNR, CDR2 FQNEAQ (reference sequence). CDR3 coding DNA: TGTGCCAGCAGCTTAGCCGGGACAGGCTACGAGCAGTACTTC. This gives the protein CASSLAGTGYEQYF. The whole variable domain, remainder taken from reference TRBV7-9 and TRBJ2-7, is DTGVSQNPRHKITKRGQNVTFRCDPISEHNRLYWYRQTLGQGPEFLTYFQNEAQLEKSRLLSDRFSAERPKGSFSTLEIQRTEQGDSAMYLCASSLAGTGYEQYFGPGTRLTVT.

The CDR3 loop is CASKRGGNTDTQYF. In DNA, the CDR3 is TGTGCCAGCAAACGTGGGGGCAACACAGATACGCAGTATTTT. V and J are TRBV28 and TRBJ2-3; perhaps TRBD1 as D (6 bases). Trimming left V 7 bases short and J 2 bases short, with 13 bases between. CDR3 length equals 14 residues. Looked up from germline, CDR1 is MDHEN and CDR2 is SYDVKM.

The chain links TRBV10-1 to TRBJ2-2, with a weak D call TRBD1 (6 bases). This CDR3 region has 15 residues. Trimming stripped 3 bases from V and 3 bases from J, with 11 bases between. Germline CDR1 is WNHNN and CDR2 is SYGVQD (reference sequence). In DNA form, the CDR3 reads TGCGCCAGCAGTGACAGGGGCAGGGACACCGGGGAGCTGTTTTTT. It specifies CASSDRGRDTGELFF.

V gene TRBV24-1 combines with J gene TRBJ2-3, with D possibly TRBD1 on 6 matching bases. Deletions cut 4 bases from V and 2 bases from J, with 12 bases between. Per the germline V gene, CDR1 is KGHDR and CDR2 is SFDVKD. The CDR3 consists of 15 residues. CDR3 loop: CATSDSPGDTDTQYF. DNA of the CDR3: TGTGCCACCAGTGACTCACCAGGGGACACAGATACGCAGTATTTT.

The rearrangement joins TRBV3-1 (or the pseudogene TRBV3-2) to TRBJ2-3; D is unclear. V lost 0 bases and J lost 1, with 17 bases in between. This CDR3 region has 18 residues. Germline assignment: CDR1 LGHDT and CDR2 YNNKEL (reference sequence). The CDR3 spells CASSQDLLLARGTDTQYF. DNA for the CDR3: TGTGCCAGCAGCCAAGATCTCCTACTGGCTCGGGGCACAGATACGCAGTATTTT.

CDR3 nucleotide sequence: TGTGCCAGCAGCCCCTCCGGGACCTACGAGCAGTACTTC. Protein: CASSPSGTYEQYF. The V call is TRBV3-1 (or the pseudogene TRBV3-2), the J call TRBJ2-7, with D possibly matching TRBD2 (5 bases). V was clipped by 4 bases and J by 2 bases, with 9 bases between them. Germline CDR1 is LGHDT and CDR2 is YNNKEL (reference sequence). The CDR3 has 13 residues.

The rearrangement links TRBV10-3 to TRBJ1-1, with D hard to call. Germline assignment: CDR1 ENHRY and CDR2 SYGVKD. This CDR3 has 14 residues. The ends were cut back, 3 bases at V and 4 bases at J, with 12 bases in the middle. In nucleotides, the CDR3 is TGTGCCATCAGTGATTTCCTTCGGGGCACTGAAGCTTTCTTT. It yields the protein CAISDFLRGTEAFF.

This chain uses TRBV28 with TRBJ2-5; possible D gene TRBD1, 5 bases. Trimming left V 3 bases short and J 5 bases short, with 16 bases between. Per germline, CDR1 MDHEN and CDR2 SYDVKM. The CDR3 loop spans 15 amino acids. CDR3 residues: CASSFPGPQQETQYF. Here the CDR3 DNA reads TGTGCCAGCAGTTTTCCAGGGCCCCAACAGGAGACCCAGTACTTC.

The rearrangement uses TRBV28 and TRBJ2-7; TRBD1 is a possible D gene (6 bases). V was clipped by 5 bases and J by 2 bases, with 16 bases between them. This CDR3 comprises 15 residues. The germline V gene encodes CDR1 MDHEN and CDR2 SYDVKM. The CDR3 sequence: CASSLEPGQTYEQYF. The CDR3 DNA follows: TGTGCCAGCAGTCTGGAACCGGGACAAACCTACGAGCAGTACTTC.

This clone showed up just once. The chain employs TRBV27 and TRBJ2-5; 9 bases line up with TRBD1. The CDR3 spans 16 residues. J gave up 5 bases and V 5 bases, and 12 bases lay outside the gene matches. Germline CDR1 reads MNHEY; CDR2 reads SMNVEV (reference sequence). The CDR3 loop is CASSHHSTGGRETQYF. DNA for the CDR3: TGTGCCAGCAGTCACCATTCGACAGGGGGAAGGGAGACCCAGTACTTC.

The chain carries TRBV6-6 and TRBJ2-7; 11 nucleotides line up with TRBD1. V was pared by 4 bases and J by 6 bases, with 5 bases of the junction left unmatched. Germline V gene data show CDR1 as MNHNY and CDR2 as SVGAGI (reference sequence). The CDR3 length is 14 residues. The CDR3, as DNA: TGTGCCAGCAGTTTCGCCGGGACAGGGGGCGAGCAGTACTTC. Its protein product is CASSFAGTGGEQYF.